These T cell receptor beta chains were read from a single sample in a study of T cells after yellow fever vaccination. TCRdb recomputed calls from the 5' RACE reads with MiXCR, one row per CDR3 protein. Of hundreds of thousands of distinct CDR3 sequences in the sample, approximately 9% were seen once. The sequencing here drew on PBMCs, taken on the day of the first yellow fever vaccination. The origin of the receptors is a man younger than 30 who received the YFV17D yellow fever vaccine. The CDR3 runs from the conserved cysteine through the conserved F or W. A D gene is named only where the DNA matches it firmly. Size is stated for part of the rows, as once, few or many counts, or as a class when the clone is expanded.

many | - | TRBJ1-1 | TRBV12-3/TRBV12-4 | TGTGCCAGCAGTTCCCGAAGGAACACTGAAGCTTTCTTT | CASSSRRNTEAFF
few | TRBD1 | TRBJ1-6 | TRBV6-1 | TGTGCCAGCAGTCGACAGGGGGCGCAAGTATCACCCCTCCACTTT | CASSRQGAQVSPLHF
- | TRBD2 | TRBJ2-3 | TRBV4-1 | TGCGCCAGCAGCCAAGATCCAGGACTAGGAGGAGATACGCAGTATTTT | CASSQDPGLGGDTQYF
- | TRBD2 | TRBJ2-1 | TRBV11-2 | TGTGCCAGCAGCCCCCAGGGACTAGCGGGGGTCCTGAGCTCCTACAATGAGCAGTTCTTC | CASSPQGLAGVLSSYNEQFF
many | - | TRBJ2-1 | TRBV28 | TGTGCCAGCAGGGGGGACGATAGCTCCTACAATGAGCAGTTCTTC | CASRGDDSSYNEQFF
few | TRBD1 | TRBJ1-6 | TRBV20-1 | TGCAGTGCTCCCCGGGACAGGGATGGTTCACCCCTCCACTTT | CSAPRDRDGSPLHF
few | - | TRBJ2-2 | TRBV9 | TGTGCCAGCAGCCCCCAGAAAATGCCCAGCACCGGGGAGCTGTTTTTT | CASSPQKMPSTGELFF
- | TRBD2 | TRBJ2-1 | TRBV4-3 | TGCGCCAGCAGCCAAGACCCCGCCGGACTAGCGGGGGGTAATGAGCAGTTCTTC | CASSQDPAGLAGGNEQFF
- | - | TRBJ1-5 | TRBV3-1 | TGTGCCAGCAGCCAAGCCGGTAGCAATCAGCCCCAGCATTTT | CASSQAGSNQPQHF
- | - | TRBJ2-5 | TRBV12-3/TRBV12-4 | TGTGCCAGCAGCACTTTGAGGGGGGCCGCAGAGACCCAGTACTTC | CASSTLRGAAETQYF
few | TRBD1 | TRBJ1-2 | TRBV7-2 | TGTGCCAGCAGCTTGGGGACAGGGGGCCCCTATGGCTACACCTTC | CASSLGTGGPYGYTF
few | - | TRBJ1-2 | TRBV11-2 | TGTGCCAGCAGCTTACCAGGCGCTAACTATGGCTACACCTTC | CASSLPGANYGYTF
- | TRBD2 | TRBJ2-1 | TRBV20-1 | TGCAGTGCTAGACCCTACGGACTAGCGGGGGCCCGCTCCTACAATGAGCAGTTCTTC | CSARPYGLAGARSYNEQFF
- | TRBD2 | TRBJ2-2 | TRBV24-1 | TGTGCCACCAGTGATCCCGGGACTAGCGCCACCGGGGAGCTGTTTTTT | CATSDPGTSATGELFF
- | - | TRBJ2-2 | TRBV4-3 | TGCGCCAGCAGCCAAGAGTCCGGCAGGGTAACCGGGGAGCTGTTTTTT | CASSQESGRVTGELFF
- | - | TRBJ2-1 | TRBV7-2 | TGTGCCAGCAGCTTGGCGGGACCCCTTTACAATGAGCAGTTCTTC | CASSLAGPLYNEQFF
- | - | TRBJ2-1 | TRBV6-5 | TGTGCCAGCAGTTACGACTCCGACAATGAGCAGTTCTTC | CASSYDSDNEQFF